The clone carrying this TCR beta chain was counted many times. Individual cDNA molecules in this library carried unique molecular identifiers. TCRdb recomputed calls from the RACE reads with MiXCR, one row per CDR3 protein. The sample yields tens of thousands of distinct CDR3 sequences, about 8.9% seen once. The data were obtained in a study of human T cells and chemical hapten exposure. At the level of the study: Patients received weekly diphenylcyclopropenone doses to the scalp throughout the approximately 23-week study.

As for time point: pre-sensitization, week 0. Treatment defined: therapeutic diphenylcyclopropenone sensitization with weekly scalp DPC. The ends lost 5 bases at V and 4 bases at J; junction bases unmatched: 8. Per germline, CDR1 SGHAT and CDR2 FQDESV (reference sequence). The CDR3 is 15 residues long. The clonotype comes from a middle-aged woman with alopecia areata. Some clones in this sample may be carry-over from other donors' samples. This specimen consisted of whole blood, obtained in connection with sensitization to the hapten diphenylcyclopropenone (DPC). The chain employs TRBV11-1 and TRBJ2-1; TRBD1 matches at 7 bases. The CDR3 bases are TGTGCCAGCAGCCCAGGGGGTCTTCAGTACAATGAGCAGTTCTTC. Its protein is CASSPGGLQYNEQFF.